This T cell receptor beta chain appears in the sequencing data of a study of CD8+CD57+ T cells in acquired aplastic anemia. Overall study: When averaged, DNA from sorted CD4+ and CD8+ cells came to 2.5 to 4 ug.

At least ten counts were recorded for this clonotype. Deletions cut 2 bases from V and 9 bases from J, with 15 bases between. This CDR3 is built from 14 residues. Investigators profiled TCR beta VDJ and CDR3 from genomic DNA template. TCRdb re-analysed the reads in MiXCR, keeping a single row per CDR3 protein. Of around 120,000 distinct CDR3 sequences detected, nearly 40% appear once; the ten largest clones hold over 2%. An expansion of CD8+CD57+ cells by flow cytometry had been shown in patients chosen for sequencing. Severe acquired aplastic anemia was the diagnosis recorded for all patients. The chain carries TRBV12-3 or TRBV12-4 and TRBJ2-3, with D unclear. Sequenced: sorted CD4+, CD8+, or CD8+CD57+ T cells (not recorded which) from PBMCs. The sequence was collected from a human donor with aplastic anemia. The CDR3 bases are TGTGCCAGCAGTTTATATGACCAATCAAACACGCAGTATTTT. Its protein is CASSLYDQSNTQYF.